The rows below give T cell receptor beta chains drawn from one sample of a study of T-cell reconstitution after alpha-beta-depleted transplantation in children. MiXCR, run by TCRdb on the PCR reads, gives a single entry per CDR3 protein. The repertoire holds hundreds of thousands of distinct CDR3 sequences, roughly 16% seen once, with just over 40% in the top ten. The sample in question was PBMCs, mostly from graft donor cells, obtained 360 days after TCRalphabeta/CD19-depleted stem cell transplant. The receptors were gathered from a male patient aged 2-15 years who had a stem cell transplant for acute lymphoblastic leukemia, so the T cells may come from the graft donor. The CDR3 runs from the conserved cysteine through the conserved F or W. A D gene is named only where the DNA matches it firmly. Some rows mark clone size as missing; the rest say once, few, many or name a class of expanded clone.

d_call	v_call	cdr3_length	j_call	clone_size	cdr3_nt	cdr3_aa
-	TRBV4-1	15	TRBJ2-1	few	TGCGCCAGCAGCCAAGAAGGCGGGTACTACAATGAGCAGTTCTTC	CASSQEGGYYNEQFF
-	TRBV19	12	TRBJ2-1	once	TGTGCCAGTAGTATAACCGGGAGAGAGCAGTTCTTC	CASSITGREQFF
TRBD2	TRBV7-8	16	TRBJ2-2	many	TGTGCCAGCAGCTTAGCGGGAGGGCTAAATATCGGGGAGCTGTTTTTT	CASSLAGGLNIGELFF
-	TRBV5-4	14	TRBJ2-7	-	TGTGCCAGCAGCTTGGATCCAGGACGCTACGAGCAGTACTTC	CASSLDPGRYEQYF
-	TRBV6-1	12	TRBJ2-7	few	TGTGCCAGCAGTTGGGGACCCTACGAGCAGTACTTC	CASSWGPYEQYF
-	TRBV5-1	16	TRBJ2-5	few	TGCGCCAGCAGCTTGGCGGGCCAGGGACCACAAGAGACCCAGTACTTC	CASSLAGQGPQETQYF
TRBD1	TRBV4-1	15	TRBJ2-7	-	TGCGCCAGCAGCCAAGAGGGACAGGGCCCCTACGAGCAGTACTTC	CASSQEGQGPYEQYF
-	TRBV28	11	TRBJ1-1	-	TGTGCCAGCAGCCCTGACCAGACAGCTTTCTTT	CASSPDQTAFF
TRBD2	TRBV28	15	TRBJ2-7	-	TGTGCCAGCAGTGTACTAGCGGGAGATATTTTCGAGCAGTACTTC	CASSVLAGDIFEQYF
TRBD1	TRBV10-3	15	TRBJ2-5	few	TGTGCCATCAGTGAGTCGGGCAGGGGGCAGCAGACCCAGTACTTC	CAISESGRGQQTQYF
TRBD2	TRBV29-1	14	TRBJ2-1	-	TGCAGCGTTGACCCCAGCGGGATCTACAATGAGCAGTTCTTC	CSVDPSGIYNEQFF
-	TRBV7-7	15	TRBJ2-2	-	TGTGCTAGCAGCCCCTTTCCGAAGGGGGCCGGGGAGCTGTTTTTT	CASSPFPKGAGELFF
-	TRBV11-1	18	TRBJ2-3	few	TGTGCCAGCAGCTTAGCGGTGCTCGGCGGGGTGGGCACAGATACGCAGTATTTT	CASSLAVLGGVGTDTQYF
-	TRBV12-3/TRBV12-4	14	TRBJ2-1	-	TGTGCCAGCAGTCTACAGGTCCGGTACAATGAGCAGTTCTTC	CASSLQVRYNEQFF
TRBD2	TRBV29-1	19	TRBJ2-1	-	TGCAGCGTTGAAGATCGGGGGACTAGCGGGAGCCAACACTACAATGAGCAGTTCTTC	CSVEDRGTSGSQHYNEQFF
-	TRBV4-3	16	TRBJ1-3	-	TGCGCCAGCAGCTCCCTGGGGCCATACAATGGAAACACCATATATTTT	CASSSLGPYNGNTIYF
TRBD1	TRBV18	15	TRBJ2-7	-	TGTGCCAGCTCACCAGTAAACAGGGGGAGAGGCGAGCAGTACTTC	CASSPVNRGRGEQYF
-	TRBV30	10	TRBJ1-4	-	TGTGCCTGGAGTGGTGAAAAACTGTTTTTT	CAWSGEKLFF
-	TRBV27	18	TRBJ1-2	-	TGTGCCAGCAGAACCAAGATCCGAACAGGGAGGAAGAACTATGGCTACACCTTC	CASRTKIRTGRKNYGYTF
TRBD2	TRBV12-3/TRBV12-4	14	TRBJ2-3	many	TGTGCCAGCAGTTTGGGGACTAGTCCAGATACGCAGTATTTT	CASSLGTSPDTQYF
TRBD2	TRBV4-3	14	TRBJ2-1	-	TGCGCCAGCAGGGTGCGGGAGCGGTACAATGAGCAGTTCTTC	CASRVRERYNEQFF
-	TRBV28	15	TRBJ2-1	many	TGTGCCAGCAGTTTGCTGGGGCGACAGTTCAATGAGCAGTTCTTC	CASSLLGRQFNEQFF
TRBD1	TRBV5-6	15	TRBJ1-2	-	TGTGCCAGCAGCGTTCGGGACAGGGGATCTTATGGCTACACCTTC	CASSVRDRGSYGYTF
-	TRBV29-1	9	TRBJ1-2	few	TGCAGCCTTTGCACAGGGAAGGCCTTC	CSLCTGKAF
-	TRBV12-3/TRBV12-4	13	TRBJ1-1	few	TGTGCCAGCAGTTTAACGGGACATACTGAAGCTTTCTTT	CASSLTGHTEAFF
TRBD2	TRBV7-9	16	TRBJ2-1	few	TGTGCCAGCAGCTTCGACACTAGCGGGATGGTTAATGAGCAGTTCTTC	CASSFDTSGMVNEQFF
-	TRBV6-5	15	TRBJ2-5	few	TGTGCCAGCAGTTCCCCACAGGAGTCACAAGAGACCCAGTACTTC	CASSSPQESQETQYF
-	TRBV12-3/TRBV12-4	12	TRBJ1-1	-	TGTGCCAGCAGTGTTAGACGGTCGAAAGCTTTCTTT	CASSVRRSKAFF
TRBD1	TRBV15	15	TRBJ1-6	many	TGTGCCACCAGCAGTCGGACAGGCTTTAATTCACCCCTCCACTTT	CATSSRTGFNSPLHF
TRBD1	TRBV2	16	TRBJ2-6	-	TGTGCCAGCGGTCGGGACAGGTCCTCTGGGGCCAACGTCCTGACTTTC	CASGRDRSSGANVLTF
TRBD2	TRBV20-1	13	TRBJ2-1	-	TGCAGTGCTAGGGGACTAGCGAAAAATGAGCAGTTCTTC	CSARGLAKNEQFF
-	TRBV2	16	TRBJ2-5	few	TGTGCCAGCAGTGAGGGGGGGGCACGTCTCGTAGAGACCCAGTACTTC	CASSEGGARLVETQYF
TRBD1	TRBV4-1	19	TRBJ2-3	-	TGCGCCAGCAGCCAACTTCCCTTACTACGACAGGGGGCCACAGATACGCAGTATTTT	CASSQLPLLRQGATDTQYF
TRBD2	TRBV7-2	15	TRBJ2-7	many	TGTGCCAGCAGCATACTAGCGGGAGGCTCCTACGAGCAGTACTTC	CASSILAGGSYEQYF
-	TRBV12-3/TRBV12-4	12	TRBJ1-5	few	TGTGCCAGCGGTGGAATTAATCAGCCCCAGCATTTT	CASGGINQPQHF
TRBD2	TRBV6-1	17	TRBJ2-1	-	TGTGCCAGCAGTGAGTGGAGGGGGACTAGCTTCTACAATGAGCAGTTCTTC	CASSEWRGTSFYNEQFF
-	TRBV20-1	14	TRBJ2-5	-	TGCAGTGCTCCTCTGGCCGGGAACCAAGAGACCCAGTACTTC	CSAPLAGNQETQYF
TRBD1	TRBV27	14	TRBJ2-5	few	TGTGCCAGCAGTGGGACAGTTAGACAAGAGACCCAGTACTTC	CASSGTVRQETQYF
-	TRBV12-3/TRBV12-4	13	TRBJ2-7	-	TGTGCCAGCAGTACCGGGACTTCCTACGAGCAGTACTTC	CASSTGTSYEQYF
TRBD2	TRBV3-1	18	TRBJ2-1	few	TGTGCCAGCAGCCAAGATTTAACGGTCCGGACTAGAGGCAATGAGCAGTTCTTC	CASSQDLTVRTRGNEQFF
TRBD1	TRBV5-6	15	TRBJ2-5	-	TGTGCCAGCAGCTTGGTGAGGACAGGCCAAGAGACCCAGTACTTC	CASSLVRTGQETQYF
TRBD2	TRBV7-3	15	TRBJ2-1	-	TGTGCCAGCAGCTCGACTAGCGGGGAATACAATGAGCAGTTCTTC	CASSSTSGEYNEQFF
TRBD1	TRBV6-2/TRBV6-3	15	TRBJ2-5	few	TGTGCCAGCAGTTATGGGGGTTCGACAGGGGGGACCCAGTACTTC	CASSYGGSTGGTQYF
-	TRBV12-3/TRBV12-4	18	TRBJ2-5	few	TGTGCCAGCAGTTTTCCCCCACCGGACTTCTTTGGTTTAGAGACCCAGTACTTC	CASSFPPPDFFGLETQYF
-	TRBV2	12	TRBJ2-1	many	TGTGCCAGCAAGTGGCAGATCAATGAGCAGTTCTTC	CASKWQINEQFF
-	TRBV28	14	TRBJ2-3	few	TGTGCCAGCGAAACCTATTACGGCACGGATACGCAGTATTTT	CASETYYGTDTQYF
TRBD2	TRBV4-1	18	TRBJ2-4	few	TGCGCCAGCAGCCGCTTAGCGGGAGGGCCACGGGTCGGAAACATTCAGTACTTC	CASSRLAGGPRVGNIQYF
TRBD2	TRBV30	14	TRBJ2-7	-	TGTGCCTGGAGGGCTAGCGGGACCTCCTACGAGCAGTACTTC	CAWRASGTSYEQYF
-	TRBV7-2	13	TRBJ2-7	few	TGTGCCAGCAGCTTTAGCAGAACCTACGAGCAGTACTTC	CASSFSRTYEQYF
TRBD1	TRBV20-1	13	TRBJ2-5	-	TGCAGTGCCGGACAGGGGGCGCGTGAGACCCAGTACTTC	CSAGQGARETQYF
-	TRBV7-2	16	TRBJ1-1	few	TGTGCCAGCAGCATGCAGGGAAGGGTCCTGAACACTGAAGCTTTCTTT	CASSMQGRVLNTEAFF